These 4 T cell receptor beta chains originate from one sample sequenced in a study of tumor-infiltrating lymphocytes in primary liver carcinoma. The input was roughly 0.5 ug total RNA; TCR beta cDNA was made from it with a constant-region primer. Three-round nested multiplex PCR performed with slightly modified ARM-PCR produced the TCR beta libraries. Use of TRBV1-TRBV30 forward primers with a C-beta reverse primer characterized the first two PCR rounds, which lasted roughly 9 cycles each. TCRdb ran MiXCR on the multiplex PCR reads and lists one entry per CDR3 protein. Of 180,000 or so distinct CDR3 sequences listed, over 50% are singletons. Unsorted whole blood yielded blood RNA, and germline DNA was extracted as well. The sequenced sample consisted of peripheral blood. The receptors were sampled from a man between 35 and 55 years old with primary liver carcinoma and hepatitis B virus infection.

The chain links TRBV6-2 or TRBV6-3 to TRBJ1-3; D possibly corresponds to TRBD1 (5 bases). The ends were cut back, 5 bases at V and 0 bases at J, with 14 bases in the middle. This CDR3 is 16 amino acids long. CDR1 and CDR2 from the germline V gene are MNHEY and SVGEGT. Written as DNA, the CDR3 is TGTGCCAGCAGTCAGGGATTCTTCCGCTCTGGAAACACCATATATTTT. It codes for CASSQGFFRSGNTIYF.

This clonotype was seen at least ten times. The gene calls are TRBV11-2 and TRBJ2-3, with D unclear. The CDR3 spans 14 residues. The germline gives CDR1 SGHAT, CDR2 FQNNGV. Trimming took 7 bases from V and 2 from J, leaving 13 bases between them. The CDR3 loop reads CASTKFGTTDTQYF. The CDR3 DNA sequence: TGTGCCAGCACAAAATTCGGAACCACAGATACGCAGTATTTT.

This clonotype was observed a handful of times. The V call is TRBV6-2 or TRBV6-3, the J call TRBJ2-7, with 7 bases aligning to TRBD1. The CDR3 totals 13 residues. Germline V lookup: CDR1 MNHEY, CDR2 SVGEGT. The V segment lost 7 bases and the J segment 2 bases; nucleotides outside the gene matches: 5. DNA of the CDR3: TGTGCCAGCAAGGACCAGGGGGCCTACGAGCAGTACTTC. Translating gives CASKDQGAYEQYF.

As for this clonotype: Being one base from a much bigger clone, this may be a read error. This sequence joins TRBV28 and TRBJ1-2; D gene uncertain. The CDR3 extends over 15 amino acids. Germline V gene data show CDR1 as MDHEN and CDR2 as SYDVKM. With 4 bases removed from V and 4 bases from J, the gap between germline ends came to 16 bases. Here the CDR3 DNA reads TGTGCCAGCAGTTCGGTCGACAAGGTTTCCTATGGCTACACCTTC. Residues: CASSSVDKVSYGYTF.